The rows below give T cell receptor beta chains drawn from one sample of a study of cytomegalovirus exposure and HLA in healthy donors. Method: immunoSEQ multiplex PCR; TCRdb's copy keeps in-frame clones and lacks some. The sample contains about 68,000 clones, roughly nine tenths of which appear only once. Sequencing was done on a sample of PBMCs. These receptors all stem from a man aged 18-30 years in good health and CMV-seronegative. The CDR3 runs from the conserved cysteine through the conserved F or W. A D gene is named only where the DNA matches it firmly. Part of the rows lack a size; the others show once, few, many or a class for expanded clones.

D gene	V gene	J gene	clone size	CDR3 DNA	CDR3 protein
NA	TRBV27	TRBJ2-7	NA	TGTGCCAGCAGTTTTGGGGACACCTCGTACGAGCAGTACTTC	CASSFGDTSYEQYF
TRBD1	TRBV28	TRBJ1-1	NA	TGTGCCAGCAGTTTACCCAGACAGGGCATGCGGGACGCTTTCTTT	CASSLPRQGMRDAFF
NA	TRBV2	TRBJ1-3	NA	TGTGCCAGCGAACAGGGACCTGGAAACACCATATATTTT	CASEQGPGNTIYF
NA	TRBV28	TRBJ2-4	NA	TGTGCCAGCAGTAACGGACAGCTTTTAGCCAAAAACATTCAGTACTTC	CASSNGQLLAKNIQYF
TRBD2	TRBV10-3	TRBJ2-1	NA	TGTGCCATCAGTGACCACGTTGGGACTAGCGGGACAAACTCCTACAATGAGCAGTTCTTC	CAISDHVGTSGTNSYNEQFF
NA	TRBV5-1	TRBJ1-4	NA	TGCGCCAGCAGCTGGGGACTCATCGCAACTAATGAAAAACTGTTTTTT	CASSWGLIATNEKLFF
NA	TRBV11-2	TRBJ1-2	NA	TGTGCCAGCAGCGGGGCAGCGGGTGCCTATGGCTACACCTTC	CASSGAAGAYGYTF
NA	TRBV5-8	TRBJ1-1	NA	TGTGCCAGCAGCTTGGATTCGGGGATGGGCACTGAAGCTTTCTTT	CASSLDSGMGTEAFF
TRBD1	TRBV4-1	TRBJ2-7	NA	TGCGCCAGCAGCCAACAGGGACAGGCATACTACGAGCAGTACTTC	CASSQQGQAYYEQYF
TRBD2	TRBV10-3	TRBJ2-5	NA	TGTGCCATCAGTGCCCTAGGAGCGGGAGGCCTAGAGACCCAGTACTTC	CAISALGAGGLETQYF
TRBD1	TRBV18	TRBJ1-1	NA	TGTGCCAGCTCACAAAGGGACAGAACTGAAGCTTTCTTT	CASSQRDRTEAFF
TRBD1	TRBV19	TRBJ1-1	NA	TGTGCCAGTAGCCGGACAGGTATCGGGAACACTGAAGCTTTCTTT	CASSRTGIGNTEAFF
TRBD2	TRBV6-1	TRBJ2-2	NA	TGTGCCAACTACTGGGGGGGTTGGACCGGGGAGCTGTTTTTT	CANYWGGWTGELFF
TRBD1	TRBV6-4	TRBJ2-1	medium-sized	TGTGCCAGCAGTGACGGGACAGGGGGCAATGAGCAGTTCTTC	CASSDGTGGNEQFF
NA	TRBV19	TRBJ1-2	once	TGTGCCAGTCGACCGGGAGGGAACAGGCTGAACTATGGCTACACCTTC	CASRPGGNRLNYGYTF
NA	TRBV5-4	TRBJ2-7	NA	TGTGCCAGCAGTCCGGACAGCCTCTCCTACGAGCAGTACTTC	CASSPDSLSYEQYF
NA	TRBV28	TRBJ1-4	NA	TGTGCCAGCAGCCCCCCCGGGAGGGGGGAAAAACTGTTTTTT	CASSPPGRGEKLFF
NA	TRBV5-5	TRBJ1-1	NA	TGTGCCAGCAGCTTGGATCATAGGAACACTGAAGCTTTCTTT	CASSLDHRNTEAFF
NA	TRBV10-2	TRBJ2-7	NA	TGCGCCAGCAGTGACAGAAACTCCTACGAGCAGTACTTC	CASSDRNSYEQYF
TRBD2	TRBV9	TRBJ2-1	NA	TGTGCCAGTACCACGGGACTAGCGGATATTAGCTCCTACAATGAGCAGTTCTTC	CASTTGLADISSYNEQFF
NA	TRBV5-4	TRBJ2-3	NA	TGTGCCAGCAGCCGCGTGGAGGGGCCCACAGATACGCAGTATTTT	CASSRVEGPTDTQYF
TRBD1	TRBV19	TRBJ2-7	NA	TGTGCCAGTGGGACAGGGGCGCACGAGCAGTACTTC	CASGTGAHEQYF
NA	TRBV4-3	TRBJ2-7	NA	TGCGCCAGCAGCCAAAGAGGTACAAACTTGGGCTACGAGCAGTACTTC	CASSQRGTNLGYEQYF
NA	TRBV12-5	TRBJ2-7	NA	TGTGCTAGTGGCCTACAGGGTCGACACGAGCAGTACTTC	CASGLQGRHEQYF
NA	TRBV9	TRBJ1-2	NA	TGTGCCAGCAGCGCCTACACAGGGAAAGGCTACACCTTC	CASSAYTGKGYTF
NA	TRBV7-2	TRBJ2-5	NA	TGTGCCAGCAGCCCTGAGGAGGCCGCGAAGACCCAGTACTTC	CASSPEEAAKTQYF
NA	TRBV6-5	TRBJ2-5	NA	TGTGCCAGCAGTAGGACAGTTTTGGAGACCCAGTACTTC	CASSRTVLETQYF
TRBD2	TRBV6-5	TRBJ2-7	NA	TGTGCCAGCCGGGACTACCGATACGAGCAGTACTTC	CASRDYRYEQYF
NA	TRBV7-2	TRBJ2-7	NA	TGTGCCAGCAGCTTAGTGGGGCCCGAGCAGTACTTC	CASSLVGPEQYF